This T cell receptor beta chain was sequenced for a study of T cell repertoires in cytomegalovirus infection. As for the study in general: The authors used CMV epitopes that were HLA-C-restricted (recently identified) and HLA-B-restricted (well studied). Public TCR beta signature analysis indicated the presence of both CMV infection and matching HLA type.

In its sample, this clonotype was seen a few times. What it binds is unknown. The CDR3 is 16 amino acids. Germline CDR1 reads SGHVS; CDR2 reads FNYEAQ. J was trimmed by 3 bases and V by 4 bases; bases with no gene match: 8. TCRdb reprocessed the reads via MiXCR and lists one record per CDR3 protein. The table has approximately 120,000 distinct CDR3 sequences, 25% to 30% seen once; the top ten hold about 81%. The study, taken as a whole, reports: Dominating the ex vivo response were TCR beta clonotypes that were CMV-specific and HLA-C-restricted. Carriage of CMV together with the relevant HLA was identifiable through cumulative public TCR beta family frequency.

This TCR derives from a human donor in good health (CMV status not recorded). Some clones in this sample may be carry-over from other donors' samples. Sequencing was performed on CD8+ T cells from cultured PBMCs, taken from culture after CMV antigen stimulation. The chain uses TRBV7-6 and TRBJ2-3; 9 bases agree with TRBD2. The CDR3 sequence is CASSYGGGALTDTQYF. The CDR3 region has the DNA TGTGCCAGCAGCTATGGCGGGGGGGCCTTGACAGATACGCAGTATTTT.